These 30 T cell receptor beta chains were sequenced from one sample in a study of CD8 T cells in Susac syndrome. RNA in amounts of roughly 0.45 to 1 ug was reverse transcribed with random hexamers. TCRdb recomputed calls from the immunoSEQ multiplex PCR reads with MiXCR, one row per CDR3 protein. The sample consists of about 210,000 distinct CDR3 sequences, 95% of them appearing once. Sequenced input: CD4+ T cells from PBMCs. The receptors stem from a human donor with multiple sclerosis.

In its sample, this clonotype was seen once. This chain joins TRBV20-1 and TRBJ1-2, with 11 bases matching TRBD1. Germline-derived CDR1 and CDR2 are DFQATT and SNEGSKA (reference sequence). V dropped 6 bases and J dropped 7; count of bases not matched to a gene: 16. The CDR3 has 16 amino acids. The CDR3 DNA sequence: TGCAGTGCGGATGGACAGGGGGCCTTTCTACGTATTGGCTACACCTTC. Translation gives CSADGQGAFLRIGYTF.

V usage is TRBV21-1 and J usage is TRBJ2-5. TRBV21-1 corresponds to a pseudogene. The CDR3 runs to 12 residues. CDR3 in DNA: TGTGCCAGCAGCAGGGGTCTGGAGACCCAGTACTTC. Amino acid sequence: CASSRGLETQYF.

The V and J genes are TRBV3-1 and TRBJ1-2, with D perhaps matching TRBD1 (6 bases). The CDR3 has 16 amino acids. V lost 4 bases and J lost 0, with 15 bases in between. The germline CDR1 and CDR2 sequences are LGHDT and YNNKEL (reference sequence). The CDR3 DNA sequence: TGTGCCAGCAGCCTCCGGCGGGGGCGGTCTAACTATGGCTACACCTTC. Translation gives CASSLRRGRSNYGYTF.

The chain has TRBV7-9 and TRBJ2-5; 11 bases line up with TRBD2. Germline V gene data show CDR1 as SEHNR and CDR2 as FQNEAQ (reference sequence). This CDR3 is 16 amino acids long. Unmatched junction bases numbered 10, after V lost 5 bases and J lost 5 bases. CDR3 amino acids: CASSRFTLAGDETQYF. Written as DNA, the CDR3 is TGTGCCAGCAGCCGGTTCACACTAGCGGGGGATGAGACCCAGTACTTC.

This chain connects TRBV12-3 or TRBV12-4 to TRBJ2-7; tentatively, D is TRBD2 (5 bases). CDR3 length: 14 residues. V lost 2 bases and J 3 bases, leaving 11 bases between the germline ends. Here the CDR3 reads CASSLWSRDYEQYF. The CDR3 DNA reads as TGTGCCAGCAGTTTATGGTCCCGGGACTACGAGCAGTACTTC.

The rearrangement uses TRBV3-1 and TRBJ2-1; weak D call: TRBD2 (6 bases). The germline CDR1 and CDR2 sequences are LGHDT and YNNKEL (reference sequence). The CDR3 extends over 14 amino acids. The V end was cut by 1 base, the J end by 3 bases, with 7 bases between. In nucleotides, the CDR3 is TGTGCCAGCAGCCAAGGGACTATCTACAATGAGCAGTTCTTC. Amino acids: CASSQGTIYNEQFF.

CDR3 residues: CASSLDRPNSPLHF. The CDR3 nucleotides read TGTGCCAGCAGTCTCGACAGGCCCAATTCACCCCTCCACTTT. The rearrangement uses TRBV2 and TRBJ1-6, with a tentative D call TRBD1 (6 bases). Looked up from germline, CDR1 is SNHLY and CDR2 is FYNNEI. The CDR3 loop spans 14 amino acids. V lost 5 bases and J lost 7, with 12 bases in between.

Here the CDR3 reads CASRSDTGYEQYF. The CDR3 DNA reads TGCGCCAGCAGATCGGATACGGGGTACGAGCAGTACTTC. The chain joins TRBV5-1 to TRBJ2-7; a possible D gene is TRBD2 (5 bases). The CDR3 sequence is 13 residues long. Trimming pared 5 bases from V and 4 bases from J, leaving 13 bases between. The germline CDR1 and CDR2 sequences are SGHRS and YFSETQ.

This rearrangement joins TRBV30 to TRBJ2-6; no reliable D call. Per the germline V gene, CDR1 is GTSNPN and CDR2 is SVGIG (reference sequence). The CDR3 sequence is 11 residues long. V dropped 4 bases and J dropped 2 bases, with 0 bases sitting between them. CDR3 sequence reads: CAWTGANVLTF. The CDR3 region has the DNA TGTGCCTGGACTGGGGCCAACGTCCTGACTTTC.

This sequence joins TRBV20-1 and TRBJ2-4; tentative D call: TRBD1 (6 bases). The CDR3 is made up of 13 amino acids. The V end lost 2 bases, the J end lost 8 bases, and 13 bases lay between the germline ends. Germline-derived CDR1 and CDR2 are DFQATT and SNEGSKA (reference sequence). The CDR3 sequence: CSARNGGQYIQYF. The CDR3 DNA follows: TGCAGTGCTAGAAATGGGGGACAATACATTCAGTACTTC.

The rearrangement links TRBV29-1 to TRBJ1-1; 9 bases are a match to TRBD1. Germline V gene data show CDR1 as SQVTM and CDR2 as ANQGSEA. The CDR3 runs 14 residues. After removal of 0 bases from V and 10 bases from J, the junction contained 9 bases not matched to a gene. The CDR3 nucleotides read TGCAGCGTTGAAGACCTGGGACAGGGTAGTGGAGCTTTCTTT. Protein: CSVEDLGQGSGAFF.

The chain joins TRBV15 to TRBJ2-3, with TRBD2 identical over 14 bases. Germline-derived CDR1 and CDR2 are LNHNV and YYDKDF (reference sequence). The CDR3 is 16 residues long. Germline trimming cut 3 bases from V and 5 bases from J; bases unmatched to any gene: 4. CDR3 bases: TGTGCCACCAGCAGCCCTGGACTAGCGGGAGGAGATACGCAGTATTTT. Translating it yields CATSSPGLAGGDTQYF.

CDR3 region: CASSHRDPNTEAFF. The CDR3 DNA reads TGTGCCAGCAGTCACCGGGACCCGAACACTGAAGCTTTCTTT. V is TRBV25-1 and J is TRBJ1-1; D might be TRBD1 (5 bases). V was clipped by 5 bases and J by 1 base, with 11 bases between them. This CDR3 is built from 14 residues. Germline assignment: CDR1 MGHDK and CDR2 SYGVNS.

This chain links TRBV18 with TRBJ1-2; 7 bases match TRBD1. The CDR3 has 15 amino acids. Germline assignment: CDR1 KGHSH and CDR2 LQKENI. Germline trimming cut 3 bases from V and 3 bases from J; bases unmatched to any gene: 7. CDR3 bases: TGTGCCAGCTCACCTACAGGGGCGATGGACTATGGCTACACCTTC. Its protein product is CASSPTGAMDYGYTF.

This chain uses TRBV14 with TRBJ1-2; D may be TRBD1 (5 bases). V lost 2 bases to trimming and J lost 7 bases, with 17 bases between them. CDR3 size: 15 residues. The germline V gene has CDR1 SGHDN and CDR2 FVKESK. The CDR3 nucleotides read TGTGCCAGCAGCCAAACTCGGGGCGCGGTTGGTGGCTACACCTTC. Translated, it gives CASSQTRGAVGGYTF.

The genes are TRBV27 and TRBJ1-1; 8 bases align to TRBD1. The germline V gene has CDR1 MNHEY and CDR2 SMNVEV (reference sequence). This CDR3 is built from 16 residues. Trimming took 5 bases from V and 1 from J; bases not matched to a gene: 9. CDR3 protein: CASSPRTGWANTEAFF. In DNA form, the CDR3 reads TGTGCCAGCAGTCCCCGGACAGGGTGGGCGAACACTGAAGCTTTCTTT.

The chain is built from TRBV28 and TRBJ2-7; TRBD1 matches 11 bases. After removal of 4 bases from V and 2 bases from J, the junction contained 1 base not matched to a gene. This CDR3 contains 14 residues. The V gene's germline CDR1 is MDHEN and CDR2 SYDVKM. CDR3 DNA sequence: TGTGCCAGCAGTTGGACAGGGGGCGCCTACGAGCAGTACTTC. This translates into CASSWTGGAYEQYF.

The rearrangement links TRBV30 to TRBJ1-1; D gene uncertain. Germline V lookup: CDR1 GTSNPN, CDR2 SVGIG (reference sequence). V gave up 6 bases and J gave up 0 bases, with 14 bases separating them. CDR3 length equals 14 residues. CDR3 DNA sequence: TGTGCCTGTATTAGGGTAGGGCTGAACACTGAAGCTTTCTTT. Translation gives CACIRVGLNTEAFF.

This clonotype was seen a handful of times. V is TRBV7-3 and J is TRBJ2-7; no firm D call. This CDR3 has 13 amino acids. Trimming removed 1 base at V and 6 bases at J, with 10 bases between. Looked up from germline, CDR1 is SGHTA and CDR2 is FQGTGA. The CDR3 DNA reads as TGTGCCAGCAGCTTAAGACCGACTGGCGAGCAGTACTTC. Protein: CASSLRPTGEQYF.

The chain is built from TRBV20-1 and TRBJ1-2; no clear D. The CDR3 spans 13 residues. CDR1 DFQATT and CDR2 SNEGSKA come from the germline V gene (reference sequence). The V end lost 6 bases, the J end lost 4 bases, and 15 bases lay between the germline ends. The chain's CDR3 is CSAQGGETYGYTF. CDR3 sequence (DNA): TGCAGTGCCCAAGGTGGGGAAACCTATGGCTACACCTTC.

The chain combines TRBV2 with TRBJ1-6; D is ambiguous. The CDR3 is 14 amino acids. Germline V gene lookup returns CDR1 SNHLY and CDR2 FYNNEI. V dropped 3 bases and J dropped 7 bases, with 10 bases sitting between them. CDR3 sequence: CASSDFVGNSPLHF. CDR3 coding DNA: TGTGCCAGCAGTGATTTCGTTGGGAATTCACCCCTCCACTTT.

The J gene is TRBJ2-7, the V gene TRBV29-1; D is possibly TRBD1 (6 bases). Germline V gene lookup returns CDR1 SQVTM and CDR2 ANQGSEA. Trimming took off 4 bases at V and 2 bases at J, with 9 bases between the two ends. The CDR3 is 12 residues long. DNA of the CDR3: TGCAGCGTTGGGGACAACGCCTACGAGCAGTACTTC. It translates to CSVGDNAYEQYF.

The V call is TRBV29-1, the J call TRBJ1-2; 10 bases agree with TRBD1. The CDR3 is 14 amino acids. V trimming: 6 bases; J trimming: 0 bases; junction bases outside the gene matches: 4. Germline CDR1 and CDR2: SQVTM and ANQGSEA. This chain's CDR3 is CSVYGTGANYGYTF. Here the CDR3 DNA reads TGCAGCGTGTACGGGACAGGGGCTAACTATGGCTACACCTTC. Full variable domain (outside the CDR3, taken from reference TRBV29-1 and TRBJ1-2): SAVISQKPSRDICQRGTSLTIQCQVDSQVTMMFWYRQQPGQSLTLIATANQGSEATYESGFVIDKFPISRPNLTFSTLTVSNMSPEDSSIYLCSVYGTGANYGYTFGSGTRLTVV.

CDR3 bases: TGTGCCAGTAGCTCCTGGACAGGGGGCTATACTGAAGCTTTCTTT. It specifies CASSSWTGGYTEAFF. The chain links TRBV19 to TRBJ1-1; TRBD1 agrees at 11 bases. The V gene end was trimmed by 6 bases and the J gene end by 5 bases; junction bases not matched to a gene: 8. The CDR3 is 15 amino acids. In germline, CDR1 is LNHDA, CDR2 SQIVND (reference sequence).

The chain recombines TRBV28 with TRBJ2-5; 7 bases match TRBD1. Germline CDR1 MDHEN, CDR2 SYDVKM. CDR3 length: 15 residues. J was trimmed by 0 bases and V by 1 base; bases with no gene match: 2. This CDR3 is CASSLLQGNQETQYF. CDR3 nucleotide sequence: TGTGCCAGCAGTTTATTACAGGGGAACCAAGAGACCCAGTACTTC.

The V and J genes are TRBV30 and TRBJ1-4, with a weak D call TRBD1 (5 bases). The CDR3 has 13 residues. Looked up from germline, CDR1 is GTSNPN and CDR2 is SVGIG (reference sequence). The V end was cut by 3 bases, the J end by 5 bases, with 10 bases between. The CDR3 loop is CAWRVGPNEKLFF. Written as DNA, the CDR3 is TGTGCCTGGAGAGTGGGGCCAAATGAAAAACTGTTTTTT.

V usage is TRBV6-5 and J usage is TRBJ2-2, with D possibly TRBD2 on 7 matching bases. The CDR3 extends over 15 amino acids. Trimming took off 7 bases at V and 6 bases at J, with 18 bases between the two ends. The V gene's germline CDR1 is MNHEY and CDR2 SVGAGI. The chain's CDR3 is CASNRDRGGSGELFF. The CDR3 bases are TGTGCCAGCAACAGGGACCGCGGGGGTTCCGGGGAGCTGTTTTTT.

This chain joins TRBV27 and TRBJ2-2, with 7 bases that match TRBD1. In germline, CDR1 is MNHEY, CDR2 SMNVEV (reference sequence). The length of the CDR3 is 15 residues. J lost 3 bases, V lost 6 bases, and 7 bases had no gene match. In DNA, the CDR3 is TGTGCCAGCAGATCGGGTGGGACAGACACCGGGGAGCTGTTTTTT. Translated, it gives CASRSGGTDTGELFF.

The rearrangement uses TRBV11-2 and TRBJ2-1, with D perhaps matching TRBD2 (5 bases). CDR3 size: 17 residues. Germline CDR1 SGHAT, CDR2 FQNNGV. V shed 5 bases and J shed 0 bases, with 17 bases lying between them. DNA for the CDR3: TGTGCCAGCAGCCCACCTGAGCGGTGGGACTCCTACAATGAGCAGTTCTTC. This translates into CASSPPERWDSYNEQFF.

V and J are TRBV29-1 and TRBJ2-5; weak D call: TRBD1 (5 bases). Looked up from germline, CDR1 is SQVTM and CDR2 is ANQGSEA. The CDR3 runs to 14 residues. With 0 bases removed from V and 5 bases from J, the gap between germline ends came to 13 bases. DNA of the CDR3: TGCAGCGTTGAAGATGGCAGGGAACGGGAGACCCAGTACTTC. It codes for CSVEDGRERETQYF.